This is a list of T cell receptor beta chains from one sample in a study of blood T cell repertoires in COVID-19. Only in-frame clones appear in the TCRdb table, and some are missing; sequencing was by immunoSEQ multiplex PCR. The table has under 250,000 clones, around 83% seen once. The sample consisted of peripheral blood. These receptors were obtained from a man in his fifties or sixties with active or convalescent COVID-19. The CDR3 runs from the conserved cysteine through the conserved F or W. The listing skips clone size in some rows; elsewhere it reads once, few, many or a size class.

abundance	v_gene	CDR3aa
NA	TRBV2	CASSARSNEKLFF
NA	TRBV19	CASKFLSLSVNTEAFF
NA	TRBV3-1/TRBV3-2	CASSPRGEIYGYTF
NA	TRBV28	CATMLVVAPGQEELNGYTF
NA	TRBV12-5	CASGMGTSPSTDTQYF
NA	TRBV18	CASSPPLAGVGDTQYF
NA	TRBV7-9	CASSLASGYNGELFF
NA	TRBV5-1	CASSLVPRDRVSYEQYF
NA	TRBV7-2	CASSSDRDGELFF
NA	TRBV2	CASSASQVLQVF
once	TRBV28	CASRDRDSLNEKLFF
few	TRBV7-6	CASSLAGGEKVYGYTF
NA	TRBV3-1/TRBV3-2	CASSRTEARGEQFF
NA	TRBV7-6	CASSGLAGGVTGELFF
NA	TRBV24-1	CATRKTGVNTEAFF
NA	TRBV28	CATRGLLNTDTQYF